One and the same sample provided the 20 T cell receptor beta chains below, sequenced in a study of control samples from healthy donors and cancer patients. Assay: immunoSEQ multiplex PCR; the TCRdb copy retains only in-frame clones and omits some. The table has around 51,000 clones, roughly 86% seen once. The source material was PBMCs. The receptor source for this set is a man aged 45-65 years with head and neck cancer.

J is TRBJ1-5 and V is TRBV2; a weak D match, TRBD1 (5 bases). V shed 5 bases and J shed 0 bases, with 11 bases lying between them. Germline V CDR1 and CDR2: SNHLY, FYNNEI. This CDR3 is built from 15 residues. The CDR3 spells CASSPQVLSNQPQHF. The CDR3, as DNA: TGTGCCAGCAGTCCACAGGTACTTAGCAATCAGCCCCAGCATTTT.

The V gene is TRBV4-1, the J gene TRBJ1-1; 8 bases line up with TRBD1. The CDR3 is made up of 15 amino acids. Per the germline V gene, CDR1 is MGHRA and CDR2 is YSYEKL. The V gene end was trimmed by 2 bases and the J gene end by 0 bases; junction bases not matched to a gene: 2. CDR3 bases: TGCGCCAGCAGCCAATGGACAGGGCTGAACACTGAAGCTTTCTTT. It yields the protein CASSQWTGLNTEAFF.

The rearrangement joins TRBV27 to TRBJ2-5; 8 bases are shared with TRBD1. Germline V gives CDR1 MNHEY, CDR2 SMNVEV (reference sequence). V dropped 0 bases and J dropped 6; count of bases not matched to a gene: 9. This CDR3 is 16 amino acids long. CDR3 sequence: CASSLSFDRGWQTQYF. The DNA for the CDR3 is TGTGCCAGCAGTTTATCGTTCGACAGGGGATGGCAGACCCAGTACTTC.

The chain joins TRBV2 to TRBJ1-4, with D perhaps TRBD1 (6 bases). Per germline, CDR1 SNHLY and CDR2 FYNNEI. CDR3 length: 14 amino acids. With 5 bases removed from V and 0 bases from J, the gap between germline ends came to 7 bases. The CDR3 protein is CASSRTATNEKLFF. The CDR3, as DNA: TGTGCCAGCAGTCGGACAGCAACTAATGAAAAACTGTTTTTT.

The V gene is TRBV25-1, the J gene TRBJ2-7, with D unclear. Germline V gene lookup returns CDR1 MGHDK and CDR2 SYGVNS. The CDR3 covers 12 residues. Trimming stripped 1 base from V and 2 bases from J, with 3 bases between. The CDR3 nucleotides read TGTGCCAGCAGTGAATTTGCCTACGAGCAGTACTTC. Translation: CASSEFAYEQYF.

V usage is TRBV27 and J usage is TRBJ2-2, with D perhaps TRBD2 (5 bases). The CDR3 has 13 amino acids. Trimming stripped 3 bases from V and 7 bases from J, with 9 bases between. The V gene's germline CDR1 is MNHEY and CDR2 SMNVEV (reference sequence). This chain's CDR3 is CASSLRVVGELFF. In DNA, the CDR3 is TGTGCCAGCAGTTTGAGGGTAGTCGGGGAGCTGTTTTTT.

The sample holds one count of this clone. This chain uses TRBV6-2 or TRBV6-3 with TRBJ1-2; 7 nucleotides align to TRBD1. Per the germline V gene, CDR1 is MNHEY and CDR2 is SVGEGT. The CDR3 is 15 amino acids. With 2 bases clipped from V and 0 bases from J, the junction kept 3 bases outside the gene matches. The CDR3 DNA sequence: TGTGCCAGCAGTTACGGGGGACAGCCTAACTATGGCTACACCTTC. Residues: CASSYGGQPNYGYTF.

The chain combines TRBV28 with TRBJ2-7; D gene ambiguous. V was cut by 1 base and J by 3 bases, with 7 bases left in between. Germline CDR1 is MDHEN and CDR2 is SYDVKM. CDR3 length: 13 amino acids. The CDR3: CASSLFQDYEQYF. The CDR3 DNA reads TGTGCCAGCAGTTTATTCCAAGACTACGAGCAGTACTTC.

The chain recombines TRBV7-9 with TRBJ1-5, with D hard to call. The CDR3 contains 15 residues. Per the germline V gene, CDR1 is SEHNR and CDR2 is FQNEAQ (reference sequence). V lost 5 bases and J lost 0, with 11 bases in between. CDR3 sequence (DNA): TGTGCCAGCAGCGAGGGCCTCTATAGCAATCAGCCCCAGCATTTT. This codes for CASSEGLYSNQPQHF.

The chain joins TRBV28 to TRBJ2-7, with TRBD2 matching 7 bases. This CDR3 region has 14 residues. With V trimmed by 7 bases and J by 2 bases, 8 bases remained unmatched. CDR1 and CDR2 from the germline V gene are MDHEN and SYDVKM. The CDR3 DNA reads TGTGCCAGCACCCCTTCGGGACTAACCTACGAGCAGTACTTC. Residues: CASTPSGLTYEQYF. Filled out from reference TRBV28 and TRBJ2-7, the complete variable domain reads DVKVTQSSRYLVKRTGEKVFLECVQDMDHENMFWYRQDPGLGLRLIYFSYDVKMKEKGDIPEGYSVSREKKERFSLILESASTNQTSMYLCASTPSGLTYEQYFGPGTRLTVT.

This sequence joins TRBV27 and TRBJ1-2; D possibly corresponds to TRBD1 (6 bases). This CDR3 region has 15 residues. The V end lost 2 bases, the J end lost 2 bases, and 12 bases lay between the germline ends. Germline lookup yields CDR1 MNHEY and CDR2 SMNVEV (reference sequence). The CDR3 DNA reads as TGTGCCAGCAGTTTAAGTTGGGGGGCGAACTATGGCTACACCTTC. It yields the protein CASSLSWGANYGYTF.

The chain combines TRBV3-1 (or the pseudogene TRBV3-2) with TRBJ2-1, with 10 bases identical to TRBD2. CDR1 is LGHDT and CDR2 is YNNKEL in the germline V gene (reference sequence). The CDR3 consists of 21 residues. Unmatched junction bases numbered 14, after V lost 0 bases and J lost 0 bases. CDR3 in DNA: TGTGCCAGCAGCCAAGATCCTCCTAGCGGGGGACCCACCAGCTCCTACAATGAGCAGTTCTTC. It translates to CASSQDPPSGGPTSSYNEQFF.

The chain combines TRBV11-2 with TRBJ1-1; unclear D gene. This CDR3 region has 13 residues. The ends were cut back, 6 bases at V and 1 base at J, with 9 bases in the middle. Germline CDR1 reads SGHAT; CDR2 reads FQNNGV. CDR3 sequence: CASRQFSNTEAFF. The DNA of the CDR3 is TGTGCCAGCAGACAGTTCTCGAACACTGAAGCTTTCTTT. Based on the CDR3 plus reference TRBV11-2 and TRBJ1-1, the full variable domain is EAGVAQSPRYKIIEKRQSVAFWCNPISGHATLYWYQQILGQGPKLLIQFQNNGVVDDSQLPKDRFSAERLKGVDSTLKIQPAKLEDSAVYLCASRQFSNTEAFFGQGTRLTVV.

The chain recombines TRBV3-1 (or the pseudogene TRBV3-2) with TRBJ1-3; no clear D. V was cut by 1 base and J by 2 bases, with 0 bases left in between. Germline-derived CDR1 and CDR2 are LGHDT and YNNKEL (reference sequence). The CDR3 has 12 amino acids. CDR3 sequence reads: CASSQAGNTIYF. CDR3 DNA: TGTGCCAGCAGCCAAGCTGGAAACACCATATATTTT.

The V and J genes are TRBV3-1 (or the pseudogene TRBV3-2) and TRBJ2-3; the D gene is possibly TRBD1 (6 bases). The germline V and J ends were trimmed by 6 bases and 2 bases, with 15 bases remaining between them. The CDR3 runs to 15 residues. The germline V gene has CDR1 LGHDT and CDR2 YNNKEL (reference sequence). The CDR3 is CASRGAGEFTDTQYF. Here the CDR3 DNA reads TGTGCCAGCAGGGGGGCAGGGGAATTCACAGATACGCAGTATTTT.

The rearrangement links TRBV5-1 to TRBJ2-1, with 8 bases identical to TRBD2. This CDR3 spans 14 amino acids. Germline assignment: CDR1 SGHRS and CDR2 YFSETQ. V lost 5 bases and J lost 8; bases outside the gene matches: 9. The CDR3 DNA reads TGCGCCAGCAGTTACGGGACGGGAGGGGATGAGCAGTTCTTC. This encodes CASSYGTGGDEQFF.

The chain couples TRBV12-5 to TRBJ2-6; D gene unclear. Germline lookup yields CDR1 LGHNT and CDR2 FRNRAP. V was cut by 0 bases and J by 4 bases, with 10 bases left in between. The CDR3 is 16 residues long. CDR3: CASGLVQGSGANVLTF. CDR3 sequence (DNA): TGTGCTAGTGGTTTGGTACAAGGTTCCGGGGCCAACGTCCTGACTTTC. The full variable domain, rest sourced from reference TRBV12-5 and TRBJ2-6, is DARVTQTPRHKVTEMGQEVTMRCQPILGHNTVFWYRQTMMQGLELLAYFRNRAPLDDSGMPKDRFSAEMPDATLATLKIQPSEPRDSAVYFCASGLVQGSGANVLTFGAGSRLTVL.

This clone has only a few counts. In nucleotides, the CDR3 is TGTGCCAGCAGCGCCCCCTCCAATGAGCAGTTCTTC. This codes for CASSAPSNEQFF. The chain links TRBV7-3 to TRBJ2-1; no reliable D call. Trimming took off 5 bases at V and 6 bases at J, with 8 bases between the two ends. This CDR3 is built from 12 residues. Germline loops: CDR1 SGHTA, CDR2 FQGTGA.

This clone has a handful of counts. This chain joins TRBV5-8 and TRBJ1-6; the D is unclear. Trimming took 0 bases from V and 3 from J, leaving 13 bases between them. This CDR3 region has 17 residues. Germline V gives CDR1 SGHTS, CDR2 YDEGEE. The CDR3: CASSLVALMVYNSPLHF. CDR3 coding DNA: TGTGCCAGCAGCTTGGTGGCACTGATGGTCTATAATTCACCCCTCCACTTT.

The V gene is TRBV4-2, the J gene TRBJ2-1; unclear D gene. This CDR3 contains 14 residues. Trimming left V 1 base short and J 5 bases short, with 9 bases between. Germline CDR1 LGHNA, CDR2 YNFKEQ. The CDR3 nucleotides read TGTGCCAGCAGCCAAGCGGGCAGAAACAATGAGCAGTTCTTC. Translation gives CASSQAGRNNEQFF.